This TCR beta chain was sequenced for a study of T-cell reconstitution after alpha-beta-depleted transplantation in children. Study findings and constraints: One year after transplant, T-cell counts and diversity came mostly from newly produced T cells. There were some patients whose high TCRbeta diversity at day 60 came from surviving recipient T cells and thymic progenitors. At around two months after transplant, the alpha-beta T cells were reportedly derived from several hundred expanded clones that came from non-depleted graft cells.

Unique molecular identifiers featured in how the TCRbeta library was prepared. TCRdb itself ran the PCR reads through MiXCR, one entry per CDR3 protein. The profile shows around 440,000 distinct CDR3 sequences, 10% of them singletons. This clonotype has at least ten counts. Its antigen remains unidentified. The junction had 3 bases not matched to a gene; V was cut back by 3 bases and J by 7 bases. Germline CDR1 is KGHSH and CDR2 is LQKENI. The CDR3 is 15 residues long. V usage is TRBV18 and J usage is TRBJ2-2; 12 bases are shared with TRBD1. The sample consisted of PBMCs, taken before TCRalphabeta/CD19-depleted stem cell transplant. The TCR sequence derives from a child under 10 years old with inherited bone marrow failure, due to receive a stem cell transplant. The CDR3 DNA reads TGTGCCAGCTCACCTGGGACAGGGGGCTTCGGGGAGCTGTTTTTT. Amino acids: CASSPGTGGFGELFF.